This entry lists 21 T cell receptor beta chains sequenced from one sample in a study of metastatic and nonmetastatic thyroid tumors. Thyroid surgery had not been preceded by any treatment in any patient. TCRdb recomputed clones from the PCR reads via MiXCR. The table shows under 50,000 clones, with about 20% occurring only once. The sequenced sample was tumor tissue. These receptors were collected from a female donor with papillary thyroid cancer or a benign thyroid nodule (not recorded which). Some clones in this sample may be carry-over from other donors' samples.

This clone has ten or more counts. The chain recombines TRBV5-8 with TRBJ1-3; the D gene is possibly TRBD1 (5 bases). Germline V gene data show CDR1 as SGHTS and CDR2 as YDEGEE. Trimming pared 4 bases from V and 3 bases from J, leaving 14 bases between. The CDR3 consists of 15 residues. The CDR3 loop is CASSPWMGVGNTIYF. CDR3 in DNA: TGTGCCAGCAGCCCCTGGATGGGGGTTGGAAACACCATATATTTT.

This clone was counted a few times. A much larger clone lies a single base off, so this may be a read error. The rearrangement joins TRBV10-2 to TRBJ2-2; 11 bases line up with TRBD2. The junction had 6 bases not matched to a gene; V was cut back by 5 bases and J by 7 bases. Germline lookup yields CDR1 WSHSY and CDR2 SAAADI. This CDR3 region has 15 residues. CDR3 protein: CASSLAGGRGGELFF. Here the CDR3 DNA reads TGCGCCAGCAGTCTAGCGGGGGGCCGGGGCGGGGAGCTGTTTTTT.

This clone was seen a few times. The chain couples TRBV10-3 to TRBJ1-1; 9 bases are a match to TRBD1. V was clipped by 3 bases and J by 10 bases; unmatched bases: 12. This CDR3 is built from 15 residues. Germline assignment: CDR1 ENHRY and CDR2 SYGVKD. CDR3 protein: CAISEPGQGSPRAFF. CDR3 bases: TGTGCCATCAGTGAACCTGGACAGGGGTCACCTCGAGCTTTCTTT.

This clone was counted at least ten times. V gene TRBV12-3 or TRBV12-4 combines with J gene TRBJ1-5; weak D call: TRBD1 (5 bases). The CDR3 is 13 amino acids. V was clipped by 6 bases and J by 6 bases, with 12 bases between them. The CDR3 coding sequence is TGTGCCAGCAGCCGGGGGGAAGCTCAGCCCCAGCATTTT. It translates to CASSRGEAQPQHF.

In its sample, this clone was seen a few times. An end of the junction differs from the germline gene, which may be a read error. The CDR3 reads CVSMRNSYEQYF. The CDR3 DNA reads TGTGTCAGCATGAGGAACTCCTACGAGCAGTACTTC. The rearrangement uses TRBV27 and TRBJ2-7; D uncertain. Germline CDR1 MNHEY, CDR2 SMNVEV (reference sequence). This CDR3 has 12 amino acids.

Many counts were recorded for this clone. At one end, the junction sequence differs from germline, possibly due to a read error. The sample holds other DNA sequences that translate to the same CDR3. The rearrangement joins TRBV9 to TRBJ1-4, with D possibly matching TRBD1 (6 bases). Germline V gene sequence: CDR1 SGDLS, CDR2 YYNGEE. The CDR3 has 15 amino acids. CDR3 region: CASSVAGAPGEKLFF. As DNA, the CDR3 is TGCGCCAGCAGCGTAGCAGGGGCCCCTGGGGAAAAACTGTTTTTT.

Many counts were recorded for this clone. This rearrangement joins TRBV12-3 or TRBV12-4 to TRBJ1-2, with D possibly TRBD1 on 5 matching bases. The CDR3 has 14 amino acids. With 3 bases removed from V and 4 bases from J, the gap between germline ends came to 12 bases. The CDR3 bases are TGTGCCAGCAGTTTTCTTTCAGGGATCTATGGCTACACCTTC. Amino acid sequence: CASSFLSGIYGYTF.

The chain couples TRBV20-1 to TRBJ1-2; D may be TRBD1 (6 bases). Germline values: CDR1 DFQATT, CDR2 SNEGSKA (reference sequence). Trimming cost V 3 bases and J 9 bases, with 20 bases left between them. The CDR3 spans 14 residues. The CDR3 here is CSASQRGALPCYTF. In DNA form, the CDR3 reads TGCAGTGCTAGTCAGAGGGGGGCGCTTCCTTGCTACACCTTC.

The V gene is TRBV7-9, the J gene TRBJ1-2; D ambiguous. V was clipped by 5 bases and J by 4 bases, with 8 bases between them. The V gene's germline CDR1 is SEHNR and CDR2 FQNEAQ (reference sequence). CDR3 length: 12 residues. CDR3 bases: TGTGCCAGCAGCACGCCCTTCTATGGCTACACCTTC. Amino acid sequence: CASSTPFYGYTF.

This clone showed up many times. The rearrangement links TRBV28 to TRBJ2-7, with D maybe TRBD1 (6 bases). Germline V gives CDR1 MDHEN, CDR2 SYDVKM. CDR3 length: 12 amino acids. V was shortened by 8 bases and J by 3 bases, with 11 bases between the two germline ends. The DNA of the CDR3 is TGTGCCAGCTCAACAGGGCTCTACGAGCAGTACTTC. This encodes CASSTGLYEQYF.

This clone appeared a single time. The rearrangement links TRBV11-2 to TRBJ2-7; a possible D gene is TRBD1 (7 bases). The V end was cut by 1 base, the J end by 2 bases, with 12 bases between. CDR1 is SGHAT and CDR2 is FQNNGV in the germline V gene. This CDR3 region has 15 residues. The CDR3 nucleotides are TGTGCCAGCAGCTTAGTGGCAGGGGGGACCTACGAGCAGTACTTC. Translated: CASSLVAGGTYEQYF.

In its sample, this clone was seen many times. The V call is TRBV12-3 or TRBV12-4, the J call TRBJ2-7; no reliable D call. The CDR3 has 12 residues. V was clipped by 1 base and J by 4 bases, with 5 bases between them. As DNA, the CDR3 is TGTGCCAGCAGTTTAGACAGTTACGAGCAGTACTTC. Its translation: CASSLDSYEQYF.

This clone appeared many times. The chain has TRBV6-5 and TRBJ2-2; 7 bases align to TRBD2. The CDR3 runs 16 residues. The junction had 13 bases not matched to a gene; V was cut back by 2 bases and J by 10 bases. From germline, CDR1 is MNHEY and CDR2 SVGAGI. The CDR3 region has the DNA TGTGCCAGCAGTTACCGCGTCGGGGGGAGTAAGGTGGAGCTGTTTTTT. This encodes CASSYRVGGSKVELFF.

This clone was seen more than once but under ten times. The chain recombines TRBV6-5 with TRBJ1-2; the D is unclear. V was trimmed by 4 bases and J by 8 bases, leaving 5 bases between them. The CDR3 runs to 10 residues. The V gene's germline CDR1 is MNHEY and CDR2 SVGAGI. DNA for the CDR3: TGTGCCAGCAGTTTGAGCGGCTACACCTTC. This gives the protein CASSLSGYTF.

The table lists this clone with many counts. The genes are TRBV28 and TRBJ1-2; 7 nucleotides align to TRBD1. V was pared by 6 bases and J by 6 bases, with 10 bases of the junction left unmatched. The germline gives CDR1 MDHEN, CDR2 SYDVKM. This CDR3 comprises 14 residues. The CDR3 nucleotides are TGTGCCAGCAGCCCTTGGACAGGCCGAGATGGCTACACCTTC. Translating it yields CASSPWTGRDGYTF.

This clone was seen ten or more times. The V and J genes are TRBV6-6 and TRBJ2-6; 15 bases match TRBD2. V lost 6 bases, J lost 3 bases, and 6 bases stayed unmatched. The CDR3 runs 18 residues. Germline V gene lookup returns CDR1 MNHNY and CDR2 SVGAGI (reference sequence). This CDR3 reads CASSSLGLAGGGANVLTF. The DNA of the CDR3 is TGTGCCAGCAGCTCATTGGGACTAGCGGGAGGTGGGGCCAACGTCCTGACTTTC.

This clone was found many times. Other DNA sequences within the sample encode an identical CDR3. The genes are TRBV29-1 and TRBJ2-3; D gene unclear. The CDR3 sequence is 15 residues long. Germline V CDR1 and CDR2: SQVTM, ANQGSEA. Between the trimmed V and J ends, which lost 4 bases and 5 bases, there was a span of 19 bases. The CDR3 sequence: CSVVVAATPRDTQYF. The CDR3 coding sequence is TGCAGCGTTGTTGTCGCCGCCACCCCTAGAGATACGCAGTATTTT.

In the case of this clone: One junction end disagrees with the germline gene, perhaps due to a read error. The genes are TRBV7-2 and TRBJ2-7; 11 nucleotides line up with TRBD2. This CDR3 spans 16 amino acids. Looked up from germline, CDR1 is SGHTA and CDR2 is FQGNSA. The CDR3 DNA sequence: TGTGCCAGCAGCTTAGCCTCGACTAGCGGGATCTACGAGCAGCACTTC. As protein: CASSLASTSGIYEQHF.

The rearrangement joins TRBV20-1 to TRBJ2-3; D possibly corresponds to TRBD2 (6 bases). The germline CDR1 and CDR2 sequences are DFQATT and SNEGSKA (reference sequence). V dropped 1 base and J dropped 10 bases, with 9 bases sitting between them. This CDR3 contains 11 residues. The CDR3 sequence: CSARASGPQYF. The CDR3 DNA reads TGCAGTGCTAGAGCCAGCGGGCCGCAGTATTTT.

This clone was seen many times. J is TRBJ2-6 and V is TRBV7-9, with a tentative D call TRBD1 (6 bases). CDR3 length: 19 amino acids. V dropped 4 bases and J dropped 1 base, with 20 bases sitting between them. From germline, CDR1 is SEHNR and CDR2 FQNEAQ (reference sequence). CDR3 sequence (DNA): TGTGCCAGCAGCTATAGCGACAGGACGCCCATGTCTGGGGCCAACGTCCTGACTTTC. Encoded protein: CASSYSDRTPMSGANVLTF.

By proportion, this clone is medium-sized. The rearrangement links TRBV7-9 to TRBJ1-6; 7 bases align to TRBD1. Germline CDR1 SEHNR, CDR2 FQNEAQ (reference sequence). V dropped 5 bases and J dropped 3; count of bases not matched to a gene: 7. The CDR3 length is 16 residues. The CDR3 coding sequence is TGTGCCAGCAGCCTCACGACAGGGTTCTATAATTCACCCCTCCACTTT. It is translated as CASSLTTGFYNSPLHF.